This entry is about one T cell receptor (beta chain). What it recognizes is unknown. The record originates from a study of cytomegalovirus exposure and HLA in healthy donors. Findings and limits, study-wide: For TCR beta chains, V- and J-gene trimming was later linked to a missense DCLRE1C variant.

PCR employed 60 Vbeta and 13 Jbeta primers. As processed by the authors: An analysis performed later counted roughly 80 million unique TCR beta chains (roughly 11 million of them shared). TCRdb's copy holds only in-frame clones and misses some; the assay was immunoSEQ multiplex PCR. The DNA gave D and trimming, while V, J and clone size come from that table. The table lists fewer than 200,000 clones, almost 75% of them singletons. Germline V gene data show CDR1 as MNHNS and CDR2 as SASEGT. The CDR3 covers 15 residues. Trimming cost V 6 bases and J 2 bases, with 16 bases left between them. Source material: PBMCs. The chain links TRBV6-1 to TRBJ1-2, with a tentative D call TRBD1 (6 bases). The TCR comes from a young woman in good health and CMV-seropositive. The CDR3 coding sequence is TGTGCCAGCAGCCCCTACAGGGAGATCAACTATGGCTACACCTTC. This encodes CASSPYREINYGYTF.